This T cell receptor beta chain was found in a study of T-cell reconstitution after alpha-beta-depleted transplantation in children. Points from the study as a whole: The main origin of T-cell counts and diversity one year after transplant was newly produced T cells. For some patients, TCRbeta diversity was high at day 60 because of recipient T cells and thymic progenitors that survived.

Germline lookup yields CDR1 MNHNS and CDR2 SASEGT. The CDR3 is made up of 14 amino acids. The V gene lost 6 bases and the J gene lost 6 bases, with 15 bases spanning the gap. Preparing the TCRbeta library involved the use of unique molecular identifiers. MiXCR, run by TCRdb on the PCR reads, gives a single entry per CDR3 protein. The sample has about 900,000 distinct CDR3 sequences, 25% to 35% seen once. Worth noting for this clonotype: Its specificity is not known.

The rearrangement links TRBV6-1 to TRBJ1-5; D gene ambiguous. This clonotype was sampled from a boy younger than two who had a stem cell transplant for SCID, so the T cells may come from the graft donor. This sample comprised PBMCs, mostly from graft donor cells, obtained 360 days after TCRalphabeta/CD19-depleted stem cell transplant. The CDR3 sequence is CASSGLMGGQPQHF. The CDR3 DNA is TGTGCCAGCAGCGGACTGATGGGAGGTCAGCCCCAGCATTTT.